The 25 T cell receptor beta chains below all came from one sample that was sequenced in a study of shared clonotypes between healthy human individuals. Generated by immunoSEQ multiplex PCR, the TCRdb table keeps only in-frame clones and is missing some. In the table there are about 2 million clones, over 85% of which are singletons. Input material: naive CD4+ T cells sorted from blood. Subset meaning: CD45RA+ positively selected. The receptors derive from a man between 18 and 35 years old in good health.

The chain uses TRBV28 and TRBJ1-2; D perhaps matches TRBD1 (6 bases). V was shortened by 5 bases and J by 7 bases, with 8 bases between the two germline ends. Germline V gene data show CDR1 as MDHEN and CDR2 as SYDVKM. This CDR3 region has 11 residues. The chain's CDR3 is CASSDRFGYTF. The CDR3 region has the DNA TGTGCCAGCAGTGACAGGTTTGGCTACACCTTC.

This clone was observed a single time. CDR3 sequence (DNA): TGTGCCAGCAGTCGCGACGGAGGGCCCCTCCACTTT. This codes for CASSRDGGPLHF. V is TRBV6-6 and J is TRBJ1-6; D unclear. Germline CDR1 is MNHNY and CDR2 is SVGAGI (reference sequence). Between the trimmed V and J ends, which lost 5 bases and 13 bases, there was a span of 12 bases. This CDR3 comprises 12 residues.

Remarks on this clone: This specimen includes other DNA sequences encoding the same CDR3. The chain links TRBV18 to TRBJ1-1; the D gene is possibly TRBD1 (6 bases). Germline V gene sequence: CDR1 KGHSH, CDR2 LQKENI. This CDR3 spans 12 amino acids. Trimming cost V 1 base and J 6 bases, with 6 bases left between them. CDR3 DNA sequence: TGTGCCAGCTCACCACAGGGGGCTGAAGCTTTCTTT. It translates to CASSPQGAEAFF.

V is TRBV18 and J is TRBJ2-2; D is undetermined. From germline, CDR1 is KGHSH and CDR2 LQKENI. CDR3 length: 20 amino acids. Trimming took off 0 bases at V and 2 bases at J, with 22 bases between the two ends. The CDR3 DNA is TGTGCCAGCTCACCACCGCAGGCTAAAACCGTTTCTCTTAACACCGGGGAGCTGTTTTTT. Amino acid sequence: CASSPPQAKTVSLNTGELFF.

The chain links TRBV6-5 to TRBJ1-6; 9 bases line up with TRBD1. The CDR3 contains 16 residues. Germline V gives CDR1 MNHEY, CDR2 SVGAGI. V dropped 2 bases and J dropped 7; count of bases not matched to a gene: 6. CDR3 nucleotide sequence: TGTGCCAGCAGTTACGTACAACAGGGGGCGAATTCACCCCTCCACTTT. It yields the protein CASSYVQQGANSPLHF.

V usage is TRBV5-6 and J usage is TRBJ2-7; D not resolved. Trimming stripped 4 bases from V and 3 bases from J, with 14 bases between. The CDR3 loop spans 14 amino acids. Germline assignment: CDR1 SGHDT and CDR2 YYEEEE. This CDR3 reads CASSREREDYEQYF. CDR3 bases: TGTGCCAGCAGCCGCGAAAGAGAAGACTACGAGCAGTACTTC.

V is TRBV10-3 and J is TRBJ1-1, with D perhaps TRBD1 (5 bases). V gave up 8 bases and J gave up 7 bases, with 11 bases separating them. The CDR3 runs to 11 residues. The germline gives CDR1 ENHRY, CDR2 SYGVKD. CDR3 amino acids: CAIGTYNEAFF. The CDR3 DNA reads TGTGCCATCGGGACCTATAATGAAGCTTTCTTT.

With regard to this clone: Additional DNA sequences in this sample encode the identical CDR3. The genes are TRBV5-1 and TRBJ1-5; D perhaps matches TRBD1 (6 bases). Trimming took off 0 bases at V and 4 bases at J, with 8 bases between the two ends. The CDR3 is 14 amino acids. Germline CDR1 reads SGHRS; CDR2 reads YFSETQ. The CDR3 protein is CASSLEGGNQPQHF. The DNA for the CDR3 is TGCGCCAGCAGCTTGGAAGGGGGGAATCAGCCCCAGCATTTT.

The CDR3 coding sequence is TGTGCCAGCAGCTCTCCGGTCGGGAGGGAGAACACTGAAGCTTTCTTT. Its protein is CASSSPVGRENTEAFF. J is TRBJ1-1 and V is TRBV7-9; D is uncertain. Germline lookup yields CDR1 SEHNR and CDR2 FQNEAQ (reference sequence). Trimming took off 4 bases at V and 1 base at J, with 16 bases between the two ends. This CDR3 is 16 amino acids long.

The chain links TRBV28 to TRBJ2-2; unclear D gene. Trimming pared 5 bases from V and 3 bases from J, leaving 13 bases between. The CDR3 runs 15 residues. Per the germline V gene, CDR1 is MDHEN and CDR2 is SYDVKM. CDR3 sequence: CASSQRIWDTGELFF. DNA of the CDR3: TGTGCCAGCAGTCAAAGGATCTGGGACACCGGGGAGCTGTTTTTT.

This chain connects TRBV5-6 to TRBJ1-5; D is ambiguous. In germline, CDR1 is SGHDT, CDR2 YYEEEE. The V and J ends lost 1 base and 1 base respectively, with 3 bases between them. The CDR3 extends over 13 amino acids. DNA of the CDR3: TGTGCCAGCAGCTTGTGGAGCAATCAGCCCCAGCATTTT. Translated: CASSLWSNQPQHF.

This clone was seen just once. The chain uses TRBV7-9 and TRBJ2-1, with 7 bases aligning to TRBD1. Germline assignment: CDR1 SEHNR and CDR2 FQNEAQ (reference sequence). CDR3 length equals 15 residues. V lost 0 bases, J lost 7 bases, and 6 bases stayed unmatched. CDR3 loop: CASSLARRGTNEQFF. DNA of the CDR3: TGTGCCAGCAGCTTAGCGCGCAGGGGGACGAATGAGCAGTTCTTC.

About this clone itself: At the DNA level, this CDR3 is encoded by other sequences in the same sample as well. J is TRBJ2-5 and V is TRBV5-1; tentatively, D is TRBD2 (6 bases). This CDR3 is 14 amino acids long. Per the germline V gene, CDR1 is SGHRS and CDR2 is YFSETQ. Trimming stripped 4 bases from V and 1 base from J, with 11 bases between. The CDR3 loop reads CASSPSGSQETQYF. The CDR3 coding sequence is TGCGCCAGCAGCCCGTCCGGGAGCCAAGAGACCCAGTACTTC.

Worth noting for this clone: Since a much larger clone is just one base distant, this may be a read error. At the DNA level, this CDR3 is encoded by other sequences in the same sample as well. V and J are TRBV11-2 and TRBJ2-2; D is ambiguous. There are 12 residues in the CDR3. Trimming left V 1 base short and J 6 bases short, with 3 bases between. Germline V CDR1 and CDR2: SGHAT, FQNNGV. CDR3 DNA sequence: TGTGCCAGCAGCTTAGTGGCCGGGGAGCTGTTTTTT. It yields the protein CASSLVAGELFF.

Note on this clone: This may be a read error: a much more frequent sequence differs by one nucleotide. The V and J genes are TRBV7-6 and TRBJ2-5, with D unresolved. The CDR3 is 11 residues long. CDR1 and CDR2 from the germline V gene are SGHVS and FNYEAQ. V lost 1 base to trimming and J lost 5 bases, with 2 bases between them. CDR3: CASSLDETQYF. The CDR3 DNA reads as TGTGCCAGCAGCTTAGACGAGACCCAGTACTTC.

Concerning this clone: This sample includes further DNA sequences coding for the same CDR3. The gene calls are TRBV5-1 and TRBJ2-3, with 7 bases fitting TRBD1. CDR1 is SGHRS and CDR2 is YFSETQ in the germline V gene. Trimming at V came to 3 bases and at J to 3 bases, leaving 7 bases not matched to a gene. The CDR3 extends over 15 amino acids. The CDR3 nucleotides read TGCGCCAGCAGCTCTACAGGGGTCGGAACAGATACGCAGTATTTT. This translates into CASSSTGVGTDTQYF.

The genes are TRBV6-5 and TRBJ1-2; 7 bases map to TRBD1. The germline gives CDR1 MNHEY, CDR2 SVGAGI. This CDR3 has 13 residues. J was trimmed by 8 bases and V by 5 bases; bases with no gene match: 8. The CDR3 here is CASSRGTGVGYTF. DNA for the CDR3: TGTGCCAGCAGTAGAGGAACAGGGGTAGGCTACACCTTC.

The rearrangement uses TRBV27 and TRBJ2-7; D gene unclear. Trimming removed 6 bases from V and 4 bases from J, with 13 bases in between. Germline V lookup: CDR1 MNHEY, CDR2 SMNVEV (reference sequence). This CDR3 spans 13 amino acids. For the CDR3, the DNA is TGTGCCAGCAGCGTCGTTGGGCCATACGAGCAGTACTTC. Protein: CASSVVGPYEQYF.

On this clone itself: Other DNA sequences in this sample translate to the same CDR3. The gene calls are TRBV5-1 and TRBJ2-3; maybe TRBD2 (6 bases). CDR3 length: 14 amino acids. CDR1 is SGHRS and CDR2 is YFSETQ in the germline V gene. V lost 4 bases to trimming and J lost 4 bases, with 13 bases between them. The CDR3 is CASSLAGFADTQYF. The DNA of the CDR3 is TGCGCCAGCAGCCTGGCGGGGTTTGCAGATACGCAGTATTTT.

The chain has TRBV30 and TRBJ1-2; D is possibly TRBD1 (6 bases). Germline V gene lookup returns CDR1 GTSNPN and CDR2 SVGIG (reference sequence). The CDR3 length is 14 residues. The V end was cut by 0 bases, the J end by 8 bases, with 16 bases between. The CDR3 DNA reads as TGTGCCTGGAGTGTACTGGGGGGGCGGAGAGGCTACACCTTC. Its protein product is CAWSVLGGRRGYTF.

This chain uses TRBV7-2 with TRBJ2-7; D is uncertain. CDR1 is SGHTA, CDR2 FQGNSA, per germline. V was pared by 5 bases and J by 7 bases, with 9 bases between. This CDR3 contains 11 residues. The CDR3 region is CASSPRSEQYF. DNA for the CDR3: TGTGCCAGCAGCCCTAGGTCTGAGCAGTACTTC. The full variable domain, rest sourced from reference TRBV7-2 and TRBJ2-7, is GAGVSQSPSNKVTEKGKDVELRCDPISGHTALYWYRQSLGQGLEFLIYFQGNSAPDKSGLPSDRFSAERTGGSVSTLTIQRTQQEDSAVYLCASSPRSEQYFGPGTRLTVT.

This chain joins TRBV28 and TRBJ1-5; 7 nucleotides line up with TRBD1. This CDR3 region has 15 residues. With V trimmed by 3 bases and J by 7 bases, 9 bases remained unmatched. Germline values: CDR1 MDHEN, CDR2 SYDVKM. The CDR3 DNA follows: TGTGCCAGCAGTTTTCCTAGACAGGGTGGACAGCCCCAGCATTTT. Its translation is CASSFPRQGGQPQHF.

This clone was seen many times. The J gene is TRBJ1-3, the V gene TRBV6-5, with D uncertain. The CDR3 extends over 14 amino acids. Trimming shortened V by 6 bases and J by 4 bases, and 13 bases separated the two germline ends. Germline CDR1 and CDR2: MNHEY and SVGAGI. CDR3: CASRDANSGNTIYF. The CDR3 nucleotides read TGTGCCAGCAGGGACGCCAATTCCGGAAACACCATATATTTT.

The CDR3 DNA follows: TGCGCCAGCAGCTTAGAAGCGGGAGGGTTAGGAGAGACCCAGTACTTC. Amino acids: CASSLEAGGLGETQYF. The V and J genes are TRBV5-1 and TRBJ2-5, with 10 bases aligning to TRBD2. CDR1 and CDR2 (germline): SGHRS, YFSETQ. The length of the CDR3 is 16 residues. V lost 2 bases to trimming and J lost 4 bases; unmatched junction nucleotides: 8.

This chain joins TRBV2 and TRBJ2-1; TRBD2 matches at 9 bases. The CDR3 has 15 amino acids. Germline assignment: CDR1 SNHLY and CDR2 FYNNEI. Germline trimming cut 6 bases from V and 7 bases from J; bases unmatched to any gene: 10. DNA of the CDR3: TGTGCCAGCAGAAAACTAGCGGGTCCCACTAATGAGCAGTTCTTC. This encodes CASRKLAGPTNEQFF.